This T cell receptor (beta chain) was profiled in a study of cytomegalovirus exposure and HLA in healthy donors. Study as a whole: Most genotyped donors, around 78% of about 360, had Caucasian-associated genetic ancestry. Whole-study findings and limits: The analysis excluded some indistinguishable V segments, including TRBV6-2 and TRBV6-3. Immune exposure was documented only through CMV serostatus.

Trimming took 4 bases from V and 6 from J, leaving 9 bases between them. Germline V CDR1 and CDR2: SQVTM, ANQGSEA. The CDR3 is 11 amino acids. This clone was seen once. Its antigen remains unidentified. Vbeta (60) and Jbeta (13) primers were used in the PCR. Clones were sequenced by immunoSEQ multiplex PCR, and TCRdb holds only the in-frame ones, with some missing. The table lists 150,000 to 200,000 clones, 80% of them singletons. The rearrangement uses TRBV29-1 and TRBJ1-2; D possibly corresponds to TRBD1 (6 bases). What was sequenced was PBMCs. The receptor was derived from a woman aged 30 to 39 in good health and CMV-seronegative. CDR3 in amino acids: CSVGRQDGYTF. CDR3 bases: TGCAGCGTTGGTAGACAGGATGGCTACACCTTC.